This TCR beta chain comes out of a study of T cell repertoires in cytomegalovirus infection. One entry per CDR3 protein, called by TCRdb with MiXCR from the reads. The sample includes about 60,000 distinct CDR3 sequences, 33% of them seen just once. In the case of this clonotype: Its target is unknown.

Germline V CDR1 and CDR2: DFQATT, SNEGSKA (reference sequence). The CDR3 runs to 13 residues. Trimming took 5 bases from V and 5 from J, leaving 15 bases between them. V is TRBV20-1 and J is TRBJ2-5; D ambiguous. The source of this sequence is a human donor in good health (CMV status not recorded). Some clones in this sample may be carry-over from other donors' samples. The sequenced sample consisted of PBMCs, sequenced either directly or after in vitro stimulation (not recorded which). The DNA of the CDR3 is TGCAGTGCTCCCCAGCCGTCAGTCGAGACCCAGTACTTC. The encoded protein is CSAPQPSVETQYF.